This T cell receptor (beta chain) is from a study of T-cell reconstitution after alpha-beta-depleted transplantation in children. TCRbeta library construction was performed incorporating unique molecular identifiers. TCRdb reprocessed the PCR reads with MiXCR, giving one entry per CDR3 protein. The data contain more than 400,000 distinct CDR3 sequences, approximately 41% of them singletons. About this clonotype itself: Its specificity is not known.

Losses at the gene ends were 7 bases for V and 2 bases for J; bases not matched to a gene: 6. Germline values: CDR1 SNHLY, CDR2 FYNNEI. The CDR3 spans 14 residues. Study findings and constraints: Newly produced T cells mostly accounted for T-cell counts and diversity one year post-transplant. Several patients had high TCRbeta diversity at day 60; it came from surviving recipient T cells and thymic progenitors. It was reported that alpha-beta T cells came from several hundred expanded graft clones (about two months after transplant).

The chain recombines TRBV2 with TRBJ2-7, with TRBD2 matching over 9 bases. The source is a girl under 10 years old with aplastic anemia, due to receive a stem cell transplant. The specimen comprised PBMCs, sampled before TCRalphabeta/CD19-depleted stem cell transplant. CDR3 protein: CASIATSGAYEQYF. The CDR3 nucleotides read TGTGCCAGCATAGCGACTAGCGGCGCCTACGAGCAGTACTTC.